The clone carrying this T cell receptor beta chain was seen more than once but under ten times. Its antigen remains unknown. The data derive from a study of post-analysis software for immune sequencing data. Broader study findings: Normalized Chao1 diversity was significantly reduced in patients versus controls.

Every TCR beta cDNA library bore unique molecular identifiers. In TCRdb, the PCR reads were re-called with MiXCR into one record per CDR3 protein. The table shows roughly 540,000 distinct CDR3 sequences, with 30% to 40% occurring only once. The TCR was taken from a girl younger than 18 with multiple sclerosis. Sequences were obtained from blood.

The DNA of the CDR3 is TGCAGTGCTAGAGGGAACAGGGCCCATGAAAAACTGTTTTTT. Its protein product is CSARGNRAHEKLFF. This chain connects TRBV20-1 to TRBJ1-4, with D possibly matching TRBD1 (6 bases). V dropped 1 base and J dropped 6 bases, with 12 bases sitting between them. The CDR3 sequence is 14 residues long. CDR1 DFQATT and CDR2 SNEGSKA come from the germline V gene (reference sequence).